The 32 T cell receptor beta chains listed next were all sequenced from one sample in a study of blood T cells in healthy people across ages. Combining a sample-barcoded 5' primer with a J-beta primer mix, a second PCR ran for about 6 to 12 cycles. One entry per CDR3 protein, called by TCRdb with MiXCR from the 5' RACE reads. The sample yields approximately 900,000 distinct CDR3 sequences, roughly 50% seen once. What was sequenced was blood. These receptor sequences come from a young man in good health.

The rearrangement uses TRBV6-5 and TRBJ1-4; no definite D call. The V end was cut by 0 bases, the J end by 10 bases, with 15 bases between. CDR1 is MNHEY, CDR2 SVGAGI, per germline. CDR3 length equals 15 residues. The CDR3 nucleotides are TGTGCCAGCAGTTACTCGAACCTCTTCGAGGGAAAACTGTTTTTT. This encodes CASSYSNLFEGKLFF.

Worth noting for this clonotype: This sequence may be a read error, since a much larger clone differs from it by one base. The V gene is TRBV7-2, the J gene TRBJ1-6; maybe TRBD1 (5 bases). The V gene's germline CDR1 is SGHTA and CDR2 FQGNSA. This CDR3 is 15 amino acids long. Trimming removed 1 base from V and 7 bases from J, with 11 bases in between. The CDR3 reads CASSLDRMDNSPLHF. CDR3 bases: TGTGCCAGCAGCTTAGACAGGATGGACAATTCACCCCTCCACTTT.

This rearrangement joins TRBV2 to TRBJ1-1; D possibly corresponds to TRBD1 (6 bases). Germline CDR1 SNHLY, CDR2 FYNNEI. The CDR3 spans 11 residues. V gave up 10 bases and J gave up 1 base, with 7 bases separating them. CDR3 residues: CATTGNTEAFF. CDR3 nucleotides: TGTGCCACGACAGGGAACACTGAAGCTTTCTTT. Full variable domain (remainder filled in from reference TRBV2 and TRBJ1-1): EPEVTQTPSHQVTQMGQEVILRCVPISNHLYFYWYRQILGQKVEFLVSFYNNEISEKSEIFDDQFSVERPDGSNFTLKIRSTKLEDSAMYFCATTGNTEAFFGQGTRLTVV.

The chain links TRBV20-1 to TRBJ2-1; 8 bases match TRBD1. The CDR3 contains 14 residues. V was clipped by 5 bases and J by 6 bases; unmatched bases: 9. Per germline, CDR1 DFQATT and CDR2 SNEGSKA (reference sequence). Here the CDR3 reads CSAFPGQGGNEQFF. The CDR3 nucleotides are TGCAGTGCTTTCCCCGGACAGGGCGGCAATGAGCAGTTCTTC.

This clonotype has only a few counts. V usage is TRBV13 and J usage is TRBJ1-1; D uncertain. V was trimmed by 3 bases and J by 5 bases, leaving 7 bases between them. The CDR3 consists of 12 residues. Looked up from germline, CDR1 is PRHDT and CDR2 is FYEKMQ (reference sequence). CDR3 sequence (DNA): TGTGCCAGCAGCTTCGGTAGGACTGAAGCTTTCTTT. Translation gives CASSFGRTEAFF.

In this sample, this clonotype turned up many times. This chain connects TRBV10-3 to TRBJ2-5, with D perhaps TRBD1 (5 bases). V lost 3 bases to trimming and J lost 5 bases, with 7 bases between them. Germline values: CDR1 ENHRY, CDR2 SYGVKD. The CDR3 consists of 12 residues. In nucleotides, the CDR3 is TGTGCCATCAGTGAACACAGGGAGACCCAGTACTTC. Amino acid sequence: CAISEHRETQYF.

This clonotype has just one count. This sequence joins TRBV29-1 and TRBJ1-1, with D possibly TRBD1 on 6 matching bases. V was shortened by 5 bases and J by 2 bases, with 9 bases between the two germline ends. There are 12 residues in the CDR3. Germline CDR1 reads SQVTM; CDR2 reads ANQGSEA. Here the CDR3 reads CSVYRENTEAFF. CDR3 sequence (DNA): TGCAGCGTTTACAGGGAAAACACTGAAGCTTTCTTT.

This clonotype has just a few counts. The chain links TRBV2 to TRBJ2-7, with TRBD2 matching 14 bases. The J call may be in error: the DNA end matches TRBJ2-5 better. The germline V gene has CDR1 SNHLY and CDR2 FYNNEI. CDR3 size: 15 residues. The CDR3 region is CASRRTSGGQETQYF. The CDR3 nucleotides read TGTGCCAGTAGAAGGACTAGCGGGGGGCAAGAGACCCAGTACTTC.

In regard to this clonotype: A read error may account for a junction end that differs from germline. The V and J genes are TRBV29-1 and TRBJ1-2, with D possibly matching TRBD1 (5 bases). The CDR3 is 11 amino acids. Germline CDR1 and CDR2: SQVTM and ANQGSEA. The CDR3, as DNA: TGCAGCGCTGAATGGGGGGATGGCTACACCTTC. This sequence encodes CSAEWGDGYTF.

About this clonotype itself: A much larger clonotype is one base distant, so this may be a read error. The chain links TRBV20-1 to TRBJ2-3, with unresolved D. Trimming took off 6 bases at V and 0 bases at J, with 13 bases between the two ends. CDR1 DFQATT and CDR2 SNEGSKA come from the germline V gene (reference sequence). The CDR3 extends over 14 amino acids. CDR3 sequence reads: CSALDGPSTDTQYF. For the CDR3, the DNA is TGCAGTGCGCTGGACGGACCCAGCACAGATACGCAGTATTTT.

The table lists this clonotype with a few counts. The rearrangement uses TRBV21-1 and TRBJ2-3; the table's D call, TRBD1, has no DNA check behind it. TRBV21-1 is recorded as a pseudogene. The CDR3 sequence is 14 residues long. The CDR3 loop reads CASSKGGSTDTQYF. In DNA form, the CDR3 reads TGTGCCAGCAGCAAAGGAGGAAGCACAGATACGCAGTATTTT.

This clonotype was seen a handful of times. The V and J genes are TRBV7-2 and TRBJ2-1; TRBD2 agrees at 8 bases. The J segment lost 8 bases and the V segment lost 6 bases, leaving 15 bases of the junction unmatched. The CDR3 totals 16 residues. CDR1 SGHTA and CDR2 FQGNSA come from the germline V gene. Here the CDR3 DNA reads TGTGCCAGCAGAAAGGACCGGGGGGGCATTAACCATGAGCAGTTCTTC. It codes for CASRKDRGGINHEQFF.

Worth noting for this clonotype: One junction end does not reproduce the germline sequence, and a read error may be involved. The chain carries TRBV6-2 or TRBV6-3 and TRBJ1-1, with 8 bases that match TRBD1. Germline CDR1 is MNHEY and CDR2 is SVGEGT. CDR3 length equals 13 residues. DNA for the CDR3: TGTGCCAGCAGTGACTCCGGACAGGGATCAGCTTTCTTT. Translation gives CASSDSGQGSAFF.

This clonotype occurred a few times. The rearrangement uses TRBV7-8 and TRBJ1-1; D is uncertain. V was trimmed by 4 bases and J by 6 bases, leaving 27 bases between them. Germline lookup yields CDR1 SGHVS and CDR2 FQNEAQ. This CDR3 has 18 amino acids. CDR3 region: CASSSPSPPTITQPEAFF. CDR3 nucleotides: TGTGCCAGCAGCTCCCCTAGTCCGCCCACCATCACCCAACCTGAAGCTTTCTTT.

The chain joins TRBV7-2 to TRBJ1-1; a possible D gene is TRBD1 (5 bases). Trimming took off 2 bases at V and 5 bases at J, with 15 bases between the two ends. The CDR3 covers 15 residues. The V gene's germline CDR1 is SGHTA and CDR2 FQGNSA. Written as DNA, the CDR3 is TGTGCCAGCAGCTTAAGAAAGGCAGGGCAAACTGAAGCTTTCTTT. It translates to CASSLRKAGQTEAFF.

This chain connects TRBV29-1 to TRBJ2-5; 8 bases match TRBD1. Germline loops: CDR1 SQVTM, CDR2 ANQGSEA. The CDR3 loop spans 17 amino acids. Trimming removed 4 bases from V and 5 bases from J; junction bases left unmatched: 18. CDR3 sequence: CSVGRTGIVEVGETQYF. The CDR3 region has the DNA TGCAGCGTTGGACGGACAGGGATTGTAGAGGTGGGGGAGACCCAGTACTTC.

This clonotype was found a few times. The chain has TRBV5-6 and TRBJ2-1, with 7 positions matching TRBD1. This CDR3 is built from 16 residues. Germline CDR1 SGHDT, CDR2 YYEEEE. The trim removed 4 bases at V and 4 bases at J, leaving 11 bases unmatched. CDR3 nucleotide sequence: TGTGCCAGCAGCCGACCTACGGGACAGTGGTACAATGAGCAGTTCTTC. Amino acid sequence: CASSRPTGQWYNEQFF.

This clonotype was seen ten or more times. The rearrangement joins TRBV12-3 or TRBV12-4 to TRBJ1-2; D not certain. V was shortened by 5 bases and J by 4 bases, with 11 bases between the two germline ends. The CDR3 totals 13 residues. The CDR3 DNA reads TGTGCCAGCAGTCTCGACGGGAGCTATGGCTACACCTTC. Residues: CASSLDGSYGYTF.

The chain links TRBV28 to TRBJ2-5; weak D call: TRBD1 (6 bases). The tail of the sequence fits TRBJ2-7 better, so the J call may be wrong. This CDR3 is built from 13 residues. Germline V gene data show CDR1 as MDHEN and CDR2 as SYDVKM. The CDR3 protein is CATRQGLRNEQYF. The CDR3 DNA follows: TGTGCCACCAGGCAGGGGTTGAGAAACGAGCAGTACTTC.

The genes are TRBV4-1 and TRBJ1-4; D unresolved. Per germline, CDR1 MGHRA and CDR2 YSYEKL. Deletions cut 7 bases from V and 11 bases from J, with 14 bases between. The CDR3 spans 12 residues. The CDR3 DNA is TGCGCCAGCACCGACGGCAGCCTCAAACTGTTTTTT. It yields the protein CASTDGSLKLFF.

The rearrangement links TRBV5-1 to TRBJ1-1, with D maybe TRBD1 (5 bases). V gave up 0 bases and J gave up 4 bases, with 10 bases separating them. The CDR3 contains 14 residues. Germline V gene data show CDR1 as SGHRS and CDR2 as YFSETQ. In nucleotides, the CDR3 is TGCGCCAGCAGCTTGGCCGCAGGGACCACTGAAGCTTTCTTT. It codes for CASSLAAGTTEAFF.

This clonotype was seen only once. This chain links TRBV28 with TRBJ2-1; TRBD2 is a possible D gene (6 bases). The germline V gene encodes CDR1 MDHEN and CDR2 SYDVKM. The CDR3 contains 13 residues. Between the trimmed V and J ends, which lost 3 bases and 9 bases, there was a span of 12 bases. As DNA, the CDR3 is TGTGCCAGCAGTTTTAGCGGTAAAATTGAGCAGTTCTTC. Its translation: CASSFSGKIEQFF.

This chain uses TRBV25-1 with TRBJ2-1, with no clear D. There are 14 residues in the CDR3. Germline-derived CDR1 and CDR2 are MGHDK and SYGVNS. Trimming shortened V by 0 bases and J by 4 bases, and 7 bases separated the two germline ends. In DNA form, the CDR3 reads TGTGCCAGCAGTGAATACAAACAGTACAATGAGCAGTTCTTC. It codes for CASSEYKQYNEQFF.

The rearrangement links TRBV3-1 to TRBJ2-4; 9 bases match TRBD1. The CDR3 sequence is 17 residues long. V dropped 3 bases and J dropped 0; count of bases not matched to a gene: 6. Looked up from germline, CDR1 is LGHDT and CDR2 is YNNKEL (reference sequence). For the CDR3, the DNA is TGTGCCAGCAGCCAGCCGGGACAGGGCCTAGCCAAAAACATTCAGTACTTC. Translating it yields CASSQPGQGLAKNIQYF.

Notes on this clonotype: A much larger clone is a single base away; this may be a read error. The V call is TRBV11-2, the J call TRBJ2-1, with D possibly being TRBD2 (5 bases). V lost 3 bases and J lost 13, with 10 bases in between. CDR3 length: 11 amino acids. The germline V gene has CDR1 SGHAT and CDR2 FQNNGV. The DNA of the CDR3 is TGTGCCAGCAGCTTCGGAGGAGCTCAGTTCTTC. Its translation is CASSFGGAQFF.

As concerns this clonotype: Being one base from a much bigger clone, this may be a read error. This chain uses TRBV10-3 with TRBJ2-1; D not certain. Judging by the DNA end, TRBJ2-7 fits better; the J call may be wrong. Germline loops: CDR1 ENHRY, CDR2 SYGVKD. The CDR3 has 18 residues. CDR3 nucleotide sequence: TGTGCCATCAGTGAGCCTGGATACGACCCGTTCTCCTACAATGAGCAGTACTTC. Protein product: CAISEPGYDPFSYNEQYF.

The V gene is TRBV20-1, the J gene TRBJ2-1, with TRBD2 matching over 13 bases. The V gene end was trimmed by 3 bases and the J gene end by 4 bases; junction bases not matched to a gene: 3. The CDR3 sequence is 15 residues long. The germline V gene encodes CDR1 DFQATT and CDR2 SNEGSKA (reference sequence). The CDR3 loop reads CSASGTSGDYNEQFF. The CDR3 region has the DNA TGCAGTGCTAGCGGGACTAGCGGGGATTACAATGAGCAGTTCTTC.

This clonotype has a handful of counts. The CDR3 sequence: CASTGAAYGYTF. Written as DNA, the CDR3 is TGTGCCAGCACCGGGGCGGCCTATGGCTACACCTTC. The chain joins TRBV2 to TRBJ1-2, with D perhaps matching TRBD1 (5 bases). Deletions cut 7 bases from V and 4 bases from J, with 10 bases between. Germline loops: CDR1 SNHLY, CDR2 FYNNEI. This CDR3 spans 12 amino acids. Based on the CDR3 plus reference TRBV2 and TRBJ1-2, the full variable domain is EPEVTQTPSHQVTQMGQEVILRCVPISNHLYFYWYRQILGQKVEFLVSFYNNEISEKSEIFDDQFSVERPDGSNFTLKIRSTKLEDSAMYFCASTGAAYGYTFGSGTRLTVV.

This clonotype was observed a few times. This chain uses TRBV7-3 with TRBJ2-1; the D gene is possibly TRBD2 (6 bases). The CDR3 runs to 17 residues. V lost 1 base and J 4 bases, leaving 17 bases between the germline ends. Germline assignment: CDR1 SGHTA and CDR2 FQGTGA. The CDR3 here is CASSLNAGAGRYNEQFF. CDR3 in DNA: TGTGCCAGCAGCTTAAATGCAGGCGCGGGGAGGTACAATGAGCAGTTCTTC.

The chain is built from TRBV20-1 and TRBJ2-2; the match to TRBD1 covers 9 bases. Trimming cost V 6 bases and J 2 bases; bases outside gene matches: 10. The germline V gene encodes CDR1 DFQATT and CDR2 SNEGSKA (reference sequence). The CDR3 spans 16 residues. CDR3 nucleotides: TGCAGTGCCCCCGGCTGGGACAGGGCTAACACCGGGGAGCTGTTTTTT. Translating gives CSAPGWDRANTGELFF.

CDR3 in DNA: TGCGCCAGCAGCCAAGAATCGGGATCACCCCTCCACTTT. It specifies CASSQESGSPLHF. This chain links TRBV4-1 with TRBJ1-6; D gene uncertain. The V gene's germline CDR1 is MGHRA and CDR2 YSYEKL. The germline V and J ends were trimmed by 0 bases and 10 bases, with 7 bases remaining between them. CDR3 length equals 13 residues.

A few counts support this clonotype. The chain recombines TRBV27 with TRBJ2-3; TRBD2 agrees at 9 bases. This CDR3 contains 16 residues. V lost 2 bases to trimming and J lost 5 bases; unmatched junction nucleotides: 8. The V gene's germline CDR1 is MNHEY and CDR2 SMNVEV (reference sequence). The CDR3 loop is CASSLRAGGLEDTQYF. The CDR3, as DNA: TGTGCCAGCAGTTTACGGGCGGGGGGGCTTGAAGATACGCAGTATTTT.